This T cell receptor (beta chain) was captured by sequencing in a study of cytomegalovirus exposure and HLA in healthy donors. Concerning this clone: One end of the junction varies from germline; a read error may be responsible.

Germline V lookup: CDR1 SGHDT, CDR2 YYEEEE. This CDR3 comprises 15 residues. The PCR contained 60 Vbeta and 13 Jbeta primers. Using immunoSEQ multiplex PCR, the repertoire was profiled, and TCRdb retains in-frame clones only, with some absent. The repertoire holds 110,000 to 150,000 clones, with about four fifths as singletons. The rearrangement links TRBV5-6 to TRBJ1-1, with a tentative D call TRBD1 (5 bases). Sequencing input: PBMCs. The clonotype originates from a man aged 40-50 years in good health and CMV-seronegative. The CDR3 region is CASSLQGLGNAEAFF. In nucleotides, the CDR3 is TGTGCCAGCAGCTTGCAGGGTTTGGGGAACGCTGAAGCTTTCTTT.